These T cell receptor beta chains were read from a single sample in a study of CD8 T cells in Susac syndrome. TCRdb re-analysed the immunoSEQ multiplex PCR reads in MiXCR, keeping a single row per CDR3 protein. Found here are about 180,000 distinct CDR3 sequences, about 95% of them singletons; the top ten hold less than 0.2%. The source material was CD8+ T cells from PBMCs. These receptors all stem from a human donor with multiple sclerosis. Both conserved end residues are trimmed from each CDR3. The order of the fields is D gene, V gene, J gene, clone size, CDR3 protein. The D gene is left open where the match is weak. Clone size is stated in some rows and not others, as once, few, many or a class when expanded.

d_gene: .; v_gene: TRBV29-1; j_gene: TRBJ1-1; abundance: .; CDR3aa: SVPIGTEAF
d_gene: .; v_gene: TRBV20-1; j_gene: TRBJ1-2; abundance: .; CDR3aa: SARGGGYGYT
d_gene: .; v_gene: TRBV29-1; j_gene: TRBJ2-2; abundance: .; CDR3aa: SVVGTGELF
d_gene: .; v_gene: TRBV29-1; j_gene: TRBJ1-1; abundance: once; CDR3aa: SALGMNTEAF
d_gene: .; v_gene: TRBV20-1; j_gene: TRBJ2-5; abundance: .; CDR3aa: SARGDPQPYQETQY
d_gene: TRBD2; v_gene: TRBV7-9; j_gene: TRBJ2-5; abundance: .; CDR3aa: ASSSSELLAGERETQY
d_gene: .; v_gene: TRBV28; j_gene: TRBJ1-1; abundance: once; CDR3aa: ASSYTVRAEAF
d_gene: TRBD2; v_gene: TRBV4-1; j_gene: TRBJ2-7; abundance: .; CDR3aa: ASSQHGLAGGYEQY
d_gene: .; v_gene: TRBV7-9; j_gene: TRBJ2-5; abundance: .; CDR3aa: ASSIGETQY
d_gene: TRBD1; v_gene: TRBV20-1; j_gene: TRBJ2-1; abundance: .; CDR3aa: SAMAPGTGSYNEQF
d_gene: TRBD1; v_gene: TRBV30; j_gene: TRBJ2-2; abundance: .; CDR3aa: AWTGTANTGELF
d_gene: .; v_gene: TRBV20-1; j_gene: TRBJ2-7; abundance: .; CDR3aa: SARVAGGGYEQY
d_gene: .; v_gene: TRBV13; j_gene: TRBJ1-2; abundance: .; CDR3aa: ASSSNHIGFSYGYT
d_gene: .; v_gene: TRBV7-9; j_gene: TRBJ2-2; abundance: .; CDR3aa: ASAGGEGNTGELF
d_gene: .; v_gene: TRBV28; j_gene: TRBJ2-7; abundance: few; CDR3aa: ASSFHEQY
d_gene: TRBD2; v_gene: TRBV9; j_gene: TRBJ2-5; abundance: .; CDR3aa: ASSTLAGGVQETQY
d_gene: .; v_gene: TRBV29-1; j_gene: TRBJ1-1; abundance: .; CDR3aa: SAHRMNTEAF
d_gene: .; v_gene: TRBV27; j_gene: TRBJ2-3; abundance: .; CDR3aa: ASSLYPTRQSDTQY
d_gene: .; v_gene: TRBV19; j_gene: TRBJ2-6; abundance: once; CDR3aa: ASSITGTGANVLT
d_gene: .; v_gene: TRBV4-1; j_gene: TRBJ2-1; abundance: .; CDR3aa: ASSQRGLAAREQF
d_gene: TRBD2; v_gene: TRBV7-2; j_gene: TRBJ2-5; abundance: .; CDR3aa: ASSWEREGPETQY
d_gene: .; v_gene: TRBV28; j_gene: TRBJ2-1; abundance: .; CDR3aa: ASSFTVWNEQF
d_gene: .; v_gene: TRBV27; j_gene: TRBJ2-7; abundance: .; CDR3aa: ASSPGGAEQY
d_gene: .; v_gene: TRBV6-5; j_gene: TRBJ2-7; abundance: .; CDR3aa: ASSYSGRGPGEQY
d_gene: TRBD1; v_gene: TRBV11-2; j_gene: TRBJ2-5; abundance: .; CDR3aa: ASSLLRFGTGAEETQY
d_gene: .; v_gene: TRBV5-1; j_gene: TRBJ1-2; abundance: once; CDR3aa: ASSSTTGANYGYT
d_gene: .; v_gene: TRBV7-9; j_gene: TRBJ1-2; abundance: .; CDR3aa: ASRNRHFPGYT
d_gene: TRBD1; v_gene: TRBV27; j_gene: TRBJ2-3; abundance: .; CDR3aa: ASRPIQGADTQY
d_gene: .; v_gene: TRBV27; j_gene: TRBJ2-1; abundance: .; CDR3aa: ASSSASHRGNEQF
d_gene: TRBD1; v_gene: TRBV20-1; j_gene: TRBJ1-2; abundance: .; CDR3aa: SARQQGDT
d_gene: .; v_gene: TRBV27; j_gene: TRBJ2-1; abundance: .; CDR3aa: ASSLDTYNEQF
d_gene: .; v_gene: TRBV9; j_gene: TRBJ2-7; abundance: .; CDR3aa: ASSVGAGFPYEQY
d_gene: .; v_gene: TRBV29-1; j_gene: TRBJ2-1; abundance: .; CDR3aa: SVDMEGAYNEQF
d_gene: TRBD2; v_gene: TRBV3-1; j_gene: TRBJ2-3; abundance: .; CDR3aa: ASSQGMRESILGTDTQY
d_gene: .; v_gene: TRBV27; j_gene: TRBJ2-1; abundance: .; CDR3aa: ASSPGYNEQF
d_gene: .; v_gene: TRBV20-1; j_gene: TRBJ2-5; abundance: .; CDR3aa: SARDNTQETQY
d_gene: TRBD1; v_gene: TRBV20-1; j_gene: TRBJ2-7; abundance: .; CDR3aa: SASGQASYEQY
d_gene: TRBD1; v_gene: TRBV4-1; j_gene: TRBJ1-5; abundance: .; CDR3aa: ASSQVAGTGGYSNQPQH
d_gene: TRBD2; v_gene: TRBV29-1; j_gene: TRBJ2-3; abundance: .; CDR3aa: SVTGLAGGYDTQY
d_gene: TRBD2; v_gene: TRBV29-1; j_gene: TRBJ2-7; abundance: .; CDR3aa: SVGLAGGEQY
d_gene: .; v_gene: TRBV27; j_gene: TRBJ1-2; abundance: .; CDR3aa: ASSVNPKRGYT
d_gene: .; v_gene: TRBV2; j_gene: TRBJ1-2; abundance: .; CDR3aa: ASRDIPNYGYT
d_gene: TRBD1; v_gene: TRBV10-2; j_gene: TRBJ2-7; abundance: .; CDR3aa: ASRYTGGGEQY
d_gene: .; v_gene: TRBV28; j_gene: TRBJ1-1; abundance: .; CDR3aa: ASRGENTEAF
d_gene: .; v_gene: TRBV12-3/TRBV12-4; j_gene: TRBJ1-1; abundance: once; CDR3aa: ASSLSGRRGNTEAF
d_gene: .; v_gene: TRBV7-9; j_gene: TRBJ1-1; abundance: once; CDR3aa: ASSHPGPRDTEAF
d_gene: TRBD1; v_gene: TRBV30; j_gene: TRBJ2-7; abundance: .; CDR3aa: AWSRDREYEQY
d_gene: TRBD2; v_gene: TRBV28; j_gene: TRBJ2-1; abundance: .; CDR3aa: ASSSSRGRVDEQF
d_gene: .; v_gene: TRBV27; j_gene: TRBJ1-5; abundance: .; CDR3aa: ASSLFHGQPQH
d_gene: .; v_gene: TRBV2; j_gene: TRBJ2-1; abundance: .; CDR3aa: ASSGRTESYNEQF
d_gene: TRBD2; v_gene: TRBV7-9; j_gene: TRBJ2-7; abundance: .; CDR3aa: ASSHSGTAYEQY
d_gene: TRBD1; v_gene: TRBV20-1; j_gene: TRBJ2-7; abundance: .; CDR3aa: SAEGAPTYEQY
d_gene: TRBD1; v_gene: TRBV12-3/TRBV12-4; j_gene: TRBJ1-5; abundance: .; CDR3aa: ASTTTGSNQPQH
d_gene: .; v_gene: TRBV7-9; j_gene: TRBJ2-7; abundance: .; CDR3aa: ASSYVGIYEQY
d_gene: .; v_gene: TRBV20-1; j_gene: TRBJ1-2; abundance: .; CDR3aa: SARDGGRGYT